This T cell receptor beta chain is from a study of CD8+ T cells in alopecia areata. cDNA reverse transcribed from extracted RNA served as the sequencing template. Assay: immunoSEQ multiplex PCR; the TCRdb copy retains only in-frame clones and omits some. Seen here are hundreds of thousands of clones, approximately 65% observed once, and the top ten hold roughly 1.2%. Stated treatment: oral pan-JAK inhibitor, 5-10 mg twice daily. Germline lookup yields CDR1 SNHLY and CDR2 FYNNEI. V lost 3 bases to trimming and J lost 2 bases, with 5 bases between them. This CDR3 is built from 14 residues. Sequencing was performed on CD4+ T cells sorted from blood, taken at roughly week 45, from a patient treated with tofacitinib. The clonotype comes from a human donor with alopecia areata. The chain joins TRBV2 to TRBJ2-6; D may be TRBD1 (5 bases). CDR3 region: CASSDRAGANVLTF. CDR3 coding DNA: TGTGCCAGCAGTGACAGGGCTGGGGCCAACGTCCTGACTTTC.